The 20 T cell receptor beta chains given below trace back to one sample, sequenced in a study of blood T cell repertoires in COVID-19. TCRdb's copy holds only in-frame clones and misses some; the assay was immunoSEQ multiplex PCR. This repertoire shows about 300,000 clones, 84% found once; its top ten account for more than 1.1%. Sequencing was done on a sample of peripheral blood. The receptor source for this set is a human donor with COVID-19, enrolled during active disease. The donor label of this sample is uncertain.

The chain links TRBV11-3 to TRBJ2-3, with TRBD2 identical over 10 bases. Looked up from germline, CDR1 is SGHNT and CDR2 is YENEEA. The CDR3 is made up of 12 amino acids. V trimming: 5 bases; J trimming: 11 bases; junction bases outside the gene matches: 4. CDR3 sequence: CASSALAGVQYF. In DNA form, the CDR3 reads TGTGCCAGCAGCGCCCTAGCGGGGGTGCAGTATTTT.

V and J are TRBV4-1 and TRBJ2-3, with D hard to call. Germline V gives CDR1 MGHRA, CDR2 YSYEKL. The V end was cut by 1 base, the J end by 9 bases, with 11 bases between. CDR3 length equals 13 residues. CDR3 nucleotide sequence: TGCGCCAGCAGCCAAGTCGCGTCGTTGACGCAGTATTTT. Its translation: CASSQVASLTQYF.

The chain is built from TRBV28 and TRBJ1-5; D is uncertain. The ends were cut back, 4 bases at V and 4 bases at J, with 8 bases in the middle. CDR1 is MDHEN, CDR2 SYDVKM, per germline. The CDR3 extends over 13 amino acids. Written as DNA, the CDR3 is TGTGCCAGCAGTTCTGACTCGAATCAGCCCCAGCATTTT. Protein product: CASSSDSNQPQHF.

The sample holds a few counts of this clone. The chain joins TRBV7-9 to TRBJ1-3; D uncertain. Trimming took 2 bases from V and 4 from J, leaving 12 bases between them. This CDR3 is 15 amino acids long. CDR1 and CDR2 (germline): SEHNR, FQNEAQ (reference sequence). As DNA, the CDR3 is TGTGCCAGCAGCTTAACCCTGGCAATAGGAAACACCATATATTTT. Translated, it gives CASSLTLAIGNTIYF.

The rearrangement joins TRBV28 to TRBJ2-1; D might be TRBD2 (6 bases). Germline CDR1 is MDHEN and CDR2 is SYDVKM. CDR3 length: 16 residues. Trimming took 7 bases from V and 2 from J, leaving 18 bases between them. The CDR3: CASNRLGGDTYNEQFF. CDR3 nucleotides: TGTGCCAGCAATCGACTAGGCGGTGACACCTACAATGAGCAGTTCTTC.

The chain employs TRBV28 and TRBJ1-2, with TRBD1 matching 8 bases. The CDR3 runs to 14 residues. V trimming: 6 bases; J trimming: 8 bases; junction bases outside the gene matches: 11. CDR1 and CDR2 from the germline V gene are MDHEN and SYDVKM. CDR3 in amino acids: CASRGGRGRRGYTF. The DNA for the CDR3 is TGTGCCAGCAGGGGGGGCAGGGGGCGGCGAGGCTACACCTTC.

Notes on this clone: This sample also contains other DNA sequences that code for the same CDR3. V is TRBV19 and J is TRBJ1-1; D remains unclear. The germline gives CDR1 LNHDA, CDR2 SQIVND (reference sequence). CDR3 length: 14 residues. V lost 3 bases to trimming and J lost 0 bases, with 8 bases between them. The CDR3 here is CASSIPGVNTEAFF. In nucleotides, the CDR3 is TGTGCCAGTAGTATTCCCGGGGTGAACACTGAAGCTTTCTTT.

This chain connects TRBV15 to TRBJ1-5, with D uncertain. The length of the CDR3 is 16 residues. The germline V and J ends were trimmed by 0 bases and 4 bases, with 13 bases remaining between them. Germline lookup yields CDR1 LNHNV and CDR2 YYDKDF (reference sequence). The DNA for the CDR3 is TGTGCCACCAGCAGAGATAAAGTAACAATAAATCAGCCCCAGCATTTT. This translates into CATSRDKVTINQPQHF. The full variable domain, in which reference TRBV15 and TRBJ1-5 provide the parts outside the CDR3, is DAMVIQNPRYQVTQFGKPVTLSCSQTLNHNVMYWYQQKSSQAPKLLFHYYDKDFNNEADTPDNFQSRRPNTSFCFLDIRSPGLGDTAMYLCATSRDKVTINQPQHFGDGTRLSIL.

V and J are TRBV4-3 and TRBJ2-1, with 8 bases lining up with TRBD2. The CDR3 has 17 amino acids. Germline trimming cut 0 bases from V and 4 bases from J; bases unmatched to any gene: 8. CDR1 is LGHNA, CDR2 YSLEER, per germline. The CDR3 is CASSQDPHSGGYNEQFF. CDR3 sequence (DNA): TGCGCCAGCAGCCAAGATCCCCACAGCGGGGGTTACAATGAGCAGTTCTTC.

As concerns this clone: The sample contains more than one DNA sequence encoding this CDR3. The chain joins TRBV28 to TRBJ1-1; D ambiguous. The CDR3 sequence is 12 residues long. Germline V lookup: CDR1 MDHEN, CDR2 SYDVKM. V was shortened by 4 bases and J by 5 bases, with 8 bases between the two germline ends. CDR3 in DNA: TGTGCCAGCAGTTCCGGGTGGACTGAAGCTTTCTTT. It specifies CASSSGWTEAFF.

The J gene is TRBJ2-7, the V gene TRBV5-5, with a tentative D call TRBD1 (5 bases). Trimming pared 0 bases from V and 3 bases from J, leaving 10 bases between. This CDR3 contains 14 residues. Germline CDR1 and CDR2: SGHKS and YYEKEE (reference sequence). CDR3 amino acids: CASSLATGVYEQYF. CDR3 DNA sequence: TGTGCCAGCAGCTTGGCCACAGGAGTCTACGAGCAGTACTTC.

The chain employs TRBV2 and TRBJ2-1; 9 bases map to TRBD1. Losses at the gene ends were 4 bases for V and 9 bases for J; bases not matched to a gene: 10. In germline, CDR1 is SNHLY, CDR2 FYNNEI. The CDR3 loop spans 15 amino acids. CDR3 coding DNA: TGTGCCAGCAGTGGTCTGGGACAGGGTTTAGGTGAGCAGTTCTTC. This sequence encodes CASSGLGQGLGEQFF.

The J gene is TRBJ2-1, the V gene TRBV10-2, with 10 bases matching TRBD2. CDR3 length: 15 amino acids. V lost 7 bases, J lost 6 bases, and 9 bases stayed unmatched. Germline assignment: CDR1 WSHSY and CDR2 SAAADI. CDR3 loop: CASTLAGAMVNEQFF. The CDR3 coding sequence is TGCGCCAGCACCCTAGCGGGAGCCATGGTCAATGAGCAGTTCTTC.

The chain is built from TRBV27 and TRBJ2-7; TRBD1 matches 7 bases. Germline trimming cut 5 bases from V and 0 bases from J; bases unmatched to any gene: 7. CDR3 length equals 15 residues. In germline, CDR1 is MNHEY, CDR2 SMNVEV (reference sequence). The CDR3 here is CASSDLGQPSYEQYF. CDR3 DNA: TGTGCCAGCAGTGATTTGGGACAGCCCTCCTACGAGCAGTACTTC.

This sequence joins TRBV6-6 and TRBJ1-2; a possible D gene is TRBD1 (6 bases). Germline lookup yields CDR1 MNHNY and CDR2 SVGAGI (reference sequence). CDR3 length: 16 amino acids. V lost 3 bases and J 0 bases, leaving 14 bases between the germline ends. CDR3 nucleotide sequence: TGTGCCAGCAGTTATTCTCGGGACACGTCTAACTATGGCTACACCTTC. As protein: CASSYSRDTSNYGYTF.

The chain links TRBV28 to TRBJ2-3, with 10 nucleotides matching TRBD1. V gave up 6 bases and J gave up 5 bases; unmatched junction bases: 11. Germline CDR1 reads MDHEN; CDR2 reads SYDVKM. This CDR3 comprises 16 residues. CDR3 loop: CASRTGTGEIGDTQYF. The CDR3 DNA reads TGTGCCAGCAGGACCGGGACAGGGGAGATCGGAGATACGCAGTATTTT.

This CDR3 reads CASSLEGGYGELFF. Here the CDR3 DNA reads TGTGCCAGCAGCTTAGAAGGGGGCTACGGGGAGCTGTTTTTT. The gene calls are TRBV11-3 and TRBJ2-2, with TRBD1 identical over 7 bases. V was pared by 0 bases and J by 7 bases, with 2 bases of the junction left unmatched. The CDR3 loop spans 14 amino acids. CDR1 SGHNT and CDR2 YENEEA come from the germline V gene.

The gene calls are TRBV18 and TRBJ1-3; no firm D call. The CDR3 loop spans 14 amino acids. Germline values: CDR1 KGHSH, CDR2 LQKENI. Trimming removed 4 bases from V and 3 bases from J, with 10 bases in between. Here the CDR3 reads CASSQGDGGNTIYF. The CDR3 DNA sequence: TGTGCCAGCTCACAGGGAGATGGTGGAAACACCATATATTTT.

The V call is TRBV7-2, the J call TRBJ2-3; D might be TRBD2 (5 bases). CDR3 size: 14 residues. CDR1 and CDR2 from the germline V gene are SGHTA and FQGNSA. V shed 2 bases and J shed 2 bases, with 8 bases lying between them. The CDR3 coding sequence is TGTGCCAGCAGCTTAAGCGGCAACACAGATACGCAGTATTTT. This sequence encodes CASSLSGNTDTQYF.

The DNA for the CDR3 is TGTGCCAGCAGCCCCCCTGACTCGAACACTGAAGCTTTCTTT. Encoded protein: CASSPPDSNTEAFF. The chain combines TRBV13 with TRBJ1-1; no clear D. The CDR3 sequence is 14 residues long. Germline V CDR1 and CDR2: PRHDT, FYEKMQ (reference sequence). With 5 bases removed from V and 1 base from J, the gap between germline ends came to 11 bases.